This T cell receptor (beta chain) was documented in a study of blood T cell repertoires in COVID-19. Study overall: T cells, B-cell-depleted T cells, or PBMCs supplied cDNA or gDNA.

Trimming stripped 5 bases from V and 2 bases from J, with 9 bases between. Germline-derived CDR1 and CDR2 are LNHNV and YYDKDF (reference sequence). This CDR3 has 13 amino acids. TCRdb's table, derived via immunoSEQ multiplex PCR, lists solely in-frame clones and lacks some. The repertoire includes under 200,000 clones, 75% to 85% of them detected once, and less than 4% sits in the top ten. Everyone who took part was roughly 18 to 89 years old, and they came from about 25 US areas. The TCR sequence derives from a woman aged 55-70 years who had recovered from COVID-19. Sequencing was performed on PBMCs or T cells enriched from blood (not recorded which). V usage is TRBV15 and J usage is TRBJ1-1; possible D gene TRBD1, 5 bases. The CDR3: CATSGGVNTEAFF. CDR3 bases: TGTGCCACCAGCGGGGGGGTCAACACTGAAGCTTTCTTT.